The rows below give T cell receptor beta chains drawn from one sample of a study of OX40 agonist ivuxolimab in advanced cancers. Sequenced by immunoSEQ multiplex PCR; TCRdb stores in-frame clones only, minus some. The repertoire includes 35,000 to 50,000 clones, roughly nine tenths of them detected once, and 22% sits in the top ten. Sequencing used CD4+ or CD8+ T cells sorted from blood, obtained in a trial of the OX40 agonist ivuxolimab. The receptors come from an adult with an advanced solid tumor such as melanoma, head and neck, liver or kidney cancer. The CDR3 runs from the conserved cysteine through the conserved F or W. Fields, in order: J gene, V gene, clone size, CDR3 length, D gene, CDR3 DNA, CDR3 protein. D genes are given only for firm matches. Where a row states a size, it is once, few, many or the class of an expanded clone; other rows omit it.

TRBJ2-1	TRBV27	.	16	.	TGTGCCAGCAGTTTATCGAAGGTACTAGTTTACAATGAGCAGTTCTTC	CASSLSKVLVYNEQFF
TRBJ1-5	TRBV2	.	15	.	TGTGCCAGCAGTGATGGTGAGCTATCCAATCAGCCCCAGCATTTT	CASSDGELSNQPQHF
TRBJ2-1	TRBV14	.	17	TRBD2	TGTGCCAGCAGCCCCGTATTTAACAGCGGGAGTATGAATGAGCAGTTCTTC	CASSPVFNSGSMNEQFF
TRBJ2-1	TRBV11-3	.	20	TRBD2	TGTGCCAGCAGCGGAGCTGGGACTAGCGGGAGGGCCGGTTCCTACAATGAGCAGTTCTTC	CASSGAGTSGRAGSYNEQFF
TRBJ2-7	TRBV6-5	.	14	.	TGTGCCAGCAGTCCCGGACTAACTTCCTACGAGCAGTACTTC	CASSPGLTSYEQYF
TRBJ2-2	TRBV19	.	16	TRBD2	TGTGCCAGTAGTATAGGGCTAGCGGGAGACACCGGGGAGCTGTTTTTT	CASSIGLAGDTGELFF
TRBJ2-3	TRBV27	.	16	.	TGTGCCAGCAGTTTATCGGTGGATTCTAGCACAGATACGCAGTATTTT	CASSLSVDSSTDTQYF
TRBJ2-5	TRBV13	.	14	.	TGTGCCAGCAGCTTCGGCCCCCCGGGGGAGACCCAGTACTTC	CASSFGPPGETQYF
TRBJ1-3	TRBV11-3	.	17	.	TGTGCCAGCAGCTTAGCCCCAGGGGAGAGCTCTGGAAACACCATATATTTT	CASSLAPGESSGNTIYF
TRBJ2-5	TRBV7-9	.	13	.	TGTGCCAGCAGCTTTCAGGGTAGAGAGACCCAGTACTTC	CASSFQGRETQYF
TRBJ2-7	TRBV28	.	13	.	TGTGCCAGCAGCCCAGTTGGGTCCTACGAGCAGTACTTC	CASSPVGSYEQYF
TRBJ1-3	TRBV6-6	.	14	.	TGTGCCAGCAGTTCAGCCTCCTCTGGAAACACCATATATTTT	CASSSASSGNTIYF
TRBJ2-5	TRBV5-6	.	13	.	TGTGCCAGCAGCCCCTCCTGGCTGGAGACCCAGTACTTC	CASSPSWLETQYF
TRBJ2-1	TRBV28	.	16	.	TGTGCCAGCAGCCGTATCAGGGGCGCAATGAACAATGAGCAGTTCTTC	CASSRIRGAMNNEQFF
TRBJ2-4	TRBV4-1	.	12	.	TGCGCCAGCAGCCAAGATGCTGGGGGTCAGTACTTC	CASSQDAGGQYF
TRBJ2-7	TRBV27	once	13	TRBD1	TGTGCCAGCACTTCAGGACAGGGCTACGAGCAGTACTTC	CASTSGQGYEQYF
TRBJ2-7	TRBV9	.	15	TRBD1	TGTGCCAGCAGCGTAGGGGACAGATACGACTACGAGCAGTACTTC	CASSVGDRYDYEQYF
TRBJ2-7	TRBV13	.	15	.	TGTGCCAGCAGTCTCAGCGTCCAAAAACCCAACGAGCAGTACTTC	CASSLSVQKPNEQYF
TRBJ2-3	TRBV7-9	.	15	.	TGTGCCAGCAGCTCAGACCAACTAGTTTTCGATACGCAGTATTTT	CASSSDQLVFDTQYF
TRBJ1-2	TRBV7-9	.	16	TRBD1	TGTGCCAGCAGCTTAGGCCCGACAGGGGGTGACTATGGCTACACCTTC	CASSLGPTGGDYGYTF
TRBJ1-1	TRBV11-3	.	15	.	TGTGCCAGCAGCTTCCGTACAGCCGTGAACACTGAAGCTTTCTTT	CASSFRTAVNTEAFF
TRBJ1-5	TRBV5-3	.	16	.	TGTGCCAGAAGCCTTGGAGGGAGCGGGAGCAATCAGCCCCAGCATTTT	CARSLGGSGSNQPQHF